These 18 T cell receptor beta chains came from one sample sequenced in a study of cytotoxic CD8 clonotypes in ibrutinib-treated CLL. This table comes from immunoSEQ multiplex PCR, and its TCRdb copy is limited to in-frame clones, with some not included. The sample yields about 28,000 clones, approximately 62% seen once. The sequencing used PBMCs, collected before ibrutinib treatment. The origin of the receptors is a human donor with chronic lymphocytic leukemia.

This clone has more than one count but fewer than ten. V and J are TRBV9 and TRBJ1-2; 10 bases match TRBD1. The CDR3 sequence is 14 residues long. Germline V lookup: CDR1 SGDLS, CDR2 YYNGEE. V shed 3 bases and J 7 bases; nucleotides not matched to a gene: 6. The CDR3 region has the DNA TGTGCCAGCAGCGAGGACAGGGGGGTAGGTGGCTACACCTTC. Translating gives CASSEDRGVGGYTF.

The rearrangement links TRBV18 to TRBJ1-2; the D gene is possibly TRBD1 (6 bases). CDR1 KGHSH and CDR2 LQKENI come from the germline V gene. The CDR3 consists of 14 residues. The V gene lost 5 bases and the J gene lost 0 bases, with 10 bases spanning the gap. The CDR3 loop is CASSSGTTNYGYTF. The CDR3 DNA reads TGTGCCAGCTCATCCGGGACAACTAACTATGGCTACACCTTC.

DNA of the CDR3: TGTGCCAGTAGTATTTTTACAGGCGAGGGCAATCAGCCCCAGCATTTT. Amino acids: CASSIFTGEGNQPQHF. The V gene is TRBV19, the J gene TRBJ1-5, with TRBD1 as a possible D gene (5 bases). Germline V gene data show CDR1 as LNHDA and CDR2 as SQIVND (reference sequence). V was cut by 3 bases and J by 2 bases, with 14 bases left in between. This CDR3 is built from 16 residues.

V and J are TRBV7-8 and TRBJ1-2, with D uncertain. The CDR3 loop spans 15 amino acids. The V and J ends lost 5 bases and 1 base respectively, with 14 bases between them. The germline V gene encodes CDR1 SGHVS and CDR2 FQNEAQ. CDR3 in DNA: TGTGCCAGCAGCGCTGGGCAGTTATATAACTATGGCTACACCTTC. Translated, it gives CASSAGQLYNYGYTF.

CDR3 bases: TGTGCCAGCTCACCAAGACTAGCGGGGGGGCACAATGAGCAGTTCTTC. It yields the protein CASSPRLAGGHNEQFF. The genes are TRBV18 and TRBJ2-1; 14 bases fit TRBD2. Germline V CDR1 and CDR2: KGHSH, LQKENI. The junction had 2 bases not matched to a gene; V was cut back by 2 bases and J by 5 bases. The CDR3 consists of 16 residues.

The chain carries TRBV18 and TRBJ1-2; D not resolved. The CDR3 sequence is 14 residues long. The V end lost 3 bases, the J end lost 0 bases, and 8 bases lay between the germline ends. Germline CDR1 reads KGHSH; CDR2 reads LQKENI. In DNA form, the CDR3 reads TGTGCCAGCTCACCTGACAATACTAACTATGGCTACACCTTC. Amino acid sequence: CASSPDNTNYGYTF.

The rearrangement uses TRBV9 and TRBJ2-3; TRBD2 agrees at 7 bases. The CDR3 loop spans 14 amino acids. Per germline, CDR1 SGDLS and CDR2 YYNGEE. The trim removed 3 bases at V and 2 bases at J, leaving 3 bases unmatched. Here the CDR3 DNA reads TGTGCCAGCAGCGCCCGGGACTACACAGATACGCAGTATTTT. Protein sequence: CASSARDYTDTQYF.

This chain connects TRBV19 to TRBJ2-7; 7 positions match TRBD1. This CDR3 has 14 residues. Looked up from germline, CDR1 is LNHDA and CDR2 is SQIVND (reference sequence). J was trimmed by 6 bases and V by 5 bases; bases with no gene match: 10. The CDR3 protein is CASSPGQMGVEQYF. CDR3 DNA sequence: TGTGCCAGTAGTCCGGGACAGATGGGTGTCGAGCAGTACTTC.

This chain links TRBV2 with TRBJ1-1; no firm D call. Trimming stripped 10 bases from V and 6 bases from J, with 12 bases between. The germline V gene encodes CDR1 SNHLY and CDR2 FYNNEI. The CDR3 is 11 amino acids. CDR3 loop: CATTLRAEAFF. CDR3 nucleotide sequence: TGTGCCACCACCTTGAGAGCTGAAGCTTTCTTT.

V gene TRBV23-1 combines with J gene TRBJ2-1; the D is unclear. TRBV23-1 counts as an open reading frame of uncertain function. The V gene lost 0 bases and the J gene lost 13 bases, with 7 bases spanning the gap. The CDR3 contains 11 residues. The CDR3 here is CASSQSSTQFF. For the CDR3, the DNA is TGCGCCAGCAGTCAATCCTCCACCCAGTTCTTC.

The gene calls are TRBV28 and TRBJ2-3; D is unresolved. Trimming shortened V by 3 bases and J by 2 bases, and 6 bases separated the two germline ends. CDR1 is MDHEN, CDR2 SYDVKM, per germline. The CDR3 runs to 13 residues. The CDR3 bases are TGTGCCAGCAGTTTGTTCACCACAGATACGCAGTATTTT. Protein product: CASSLFTTDTQYF.

This clone was found a few times. V usage is TRBV5-1 and J usage is TRBJ1-2, with D possibly being TRBD1 (5 bases). V was clipped by 3 bases and J by 4 bases, with 13 bases between them. Germline V lookup: CDR1 SGHRS, CDR2 YFSETQ. This CDR3 comprises 14 residues. CDR3 protein: CASSWGDSSYGYTF. DNA of the CDR3: TGCGCCAGCAGCTGGGGAGACAGCAGCTATGGCTACACCTTC. Using reference TRBV5-1 and TRBJ1-2 for the parts outside the CDR3, the full variable domain is KAGVTQTPRYLIKTRGQQVTLSCSPISGHRSVSWYQQTPGQGLQFLFEYFSETQRNKGNFPGRFSGRQFSNSRSEMNVSTLELGDSALYLCASSWGDSSYGYTFGSGTRLTVV.

The chain recombines TRBV27 with TRBJ2-4; no clear D. Germline lookup yields CDR1 MNHEY and CDR2 SMNVEV (reference sequence). Deletions cut 0 bases from V and 0 bases from J, with 6 bases between. The CDR3 covers 15 residues. CDR3 sequence (DNA): TGTGCCAGCAGTTTATCGGTCCTAGCCAAAAACATTCAGTACTTC. Translated: CASSLSVLAKNIQYF.

A note on this clone: Mismatch with germline at one junction end may stem from a read error. The chain has TRBV7-7 and TRBJ1-1; possible D gene TRBD1, 6 bases. This CDR3 has 13 amino acids. CDR1 SSHAT and CDR2 FNYEAQ come from the germline V gene (reference sequence). The DNA of the CDR3 is TGTGCTAGCAGTCCGGTCGGGGGCCCTGAAGCTTTCTTT. This codes for CASSPVGGPEAFF.

The chain employs TRBV4-1 and TRBJ2-1, with TRBD2 matching 11 bases. The V gene's germline CDR1 is MGHRA and CDR2 YSYEKL. With V trimmed by 5 bases and J by 7 bases, 7 bases remained unmatched. CDR3 size: 15 residues. In DNA, the CDR3 is TGCGCCAGCAGCAAACTAGCGGGAGTGAGGAATGAGCAGTTCTTC. Encoded protein: CASSKLAGVRNEQFF.

V gene TRBV25-1 combines with J gene TRBJ2-1, with TRBD1 as a possible D gene (5 bases). Germline V lookup: CDR1 MGHDK, CDR2 SYGVNS. CDR3 length: 16 residues. The V end lost 1 base, the J end lost 4 bases, and 14 bases lay between the germline ends. The CDR3 protein is CASSELGQEEYNEQFF. Here the CDR3 DNA reads TGTGCCAGCAGTGAATTGGGGCAAGAGGAGTACAATGAGCAGTTCTTC.

There are a few counts of this clone. The CDR3 DNA follows: TGTGCCAGCAGCGAGGGGGGCGGGGGAACAGATACGCAGTATTTT. Its protein product is CASSEGGGGTDTQYF. V and J are TRBV9 and TRBJ2-3; maybe TRBD2 (7 bases). Germline-derived CDR1 and CDR2 are SGDLS and YYNGEE. V lost 3 bases to trimming and J lost 3 bases, with 14 bases between them. This CDR3 region has 15 residues.

The V and J genes are TRBV13 and TRBJ2-7, with D perhaps TRBD2 (6 bases). The CDR3 runs 16 residues. V gave up 4 bases and J gave up 1 base, with 17 bases separating them. Germline CDR1 PRHDT, CDR2 FYEKMQ (reference sequence). The CDR3 loop reads CASSSKGFGTSYEQYF. The DNA for the CDR3 is TGTGCCAGCAGCTCCAAGGGGTTCGGGACTTCCTACGAGCAGTACTTC.